These 21 T cell receptor beta chains came from one sample sequenced in a study of T cells in Graves' hyperthyroidism and ophthalmopathy. The CDR3 regions of TCR beta were amplified from RNA transcripts. The TCR CDR3 first-round RT-PCR relied on the HTBI primer set. In TCRdb, the multiplex PCR reads were re-called with MiXCR into one record per CDR3 protein. The top ten clones hold 32% of a sample with approximately 420,000 distinct CDR3 sequences, more than 13% of them seen once. What was sequenced was blood. Receptors were obtained from a woman under 40 with Graves' hyperthyroidism.

V is TRBV7-2 and J is TRBJ1-6; D is possibly TRBD1 (6 bases). The V gene lost 2 bases and the J gene lost 5 bases, with 10 bases spanning the gap. This CDR3 has 15 residues. Germline V gene lookup returns CDR1 SGHTA and CDR2 FQGNSA. The DNA of the CDR3 is TGTGCCAGCAGCTTATTAAGGACAGATAATTCACCCCTCCACTTT. Encoded protein: CASSLLRTDNSPLHF. Filled out from reference TRBV7-2 and TRBJ1-6, the complete variable domain reads GAGVSQSPSNKVTEKGKDVELRCDPISGHTALYWYRQSLGQGLEFLIYFQGNSAPDKSGLPSDRFSAERTGGSVSTLTIQRTQQEDSAVYLCASSLLRTDNSPLHFGNGTRLTVT.

The V gene is TRBV20-1, the J gene TRBJ2-4, with TRBD2 matching 10 bases. V lost 6 bases, J lost 3 bases, and 8 bases stayed unmatched. The CDR3 loop spans 15 amino acids. Germline loops: CDR1 DFQATT, CDR2 SNEGSKA (reference sequence). CDR3 nucleotide sequence: TGCAGTGCAGAAGCTAGCGGGAGTGGCAAAAACATTCAGTACTTC. Residues: CSAEASGSGKNIQYF.

The sample holds many counts of this clonotype. V is TRBV7-3 and J is TRBJ2-7, with a tentative D call TRBD2 (5 bases). Looked up from germline, CDR1 is SGHTA and CDR2 is FQGTGA. CDR3 length: 16 amino acids. V gave up 1 base and J gave up 6 bases, with 19 bases separating them. CDR3 amino acids: CASSLIGGSKMVEQYF. Here the CDR3 DNA reads TGTGCCAGCAGCTTAATTGGTGGGAGTAAAATGGTCGAGCAGTACTTC.

Notes on this clonotype: Since a much larger clone is just one base distant, this may be a read error. The gene calls are TRBV27 and TRBJ2-2, with TRBD2 as a possible D gene (6 bases). From germline, CDR1 is MNHEY and CDR2 SMNVEV (reference sequence). CDR3 length: 12 residues. CDR3 in amino acids: CASSFRAGGLFF. The DNA for the CDR3 is TGTGCCAGCAGTTTCCGGGCCGGGGGGCTGTTTTTT.

J is TRBJ1-2 and V is TRBV3-1, with a tentative D call TRBD1 (5 bases). CDR1 and CDR2 from the germline V gene are LGHDT and YNNKEL (reference sequence). This CDR3 is 11 amino acids long. Trimming removed 8 bases from V and 4 bases from J, with 8 bases in between. CDR3 bases: TGTGCCAGCGGGGGGGGCTATGGCTACACCTTC. This translates into CASGGGYGYTF.

This clonotype was observed many times. Its ends do not fully match the called genes, so a read error is possible. The chain is built from TRBV12-3 or TRBV12-4 and TRBJ1-1; no reliable D call. The CDR3 totals 15 residues. CDR3 DNA: TGTGCCAGCAATTTATCCCCAACGATGAACACTGAAGCTTTCTTT. Translated: CASNLSPTMNTEAFF.

The chain is built from TRBV14 and TRBJ2-7; tentatively, D is TRBD2 (6 bases). The V end lost 4 bases, the J end lost 4 bases, and 17 bases lay between the germline ends. The germline gives CDR1 SGHDN, CDR2 FVKESK. This CDR3 has 15 amino acids. The CDR3 region has the DNA TGTGCCAGCAGCCGCCGGGGGTTGGCTCAGTACGAGCAGTACTTC. Translated: CASSRRGLAQYEQYF. The whole variable domain, filled in from reference TRBV14 and TRBJ2-7, reads EAGVTQFPSHSVIEKGQTVTLRCDPISGHDNLYWYRRVMGKEIKFLLHFVKESKQDESGMPNNRFLAERTGGTYSTLKVQPAELEDSGVYFCASSRRGLAQYEQYFGPGTRLTVT.

This clonotype was observed many times. Here the CDR3 reads CASSLEPSGRAHEQFF. CDR3 coding DNA: TGTGCCAGCAGCTTAGAACCTAGCGGGAGGGCACATGAGCAGTTCTTC. The V call is TRBV7-2, the J call TRBJ2-1, with 12 nucleotides matching TRBD2. The CDR3 runs 16 residues. Germline loops: CDR1 SGHTA, CDR2 FQGNSA. The J segment lost 8 bases and the V segment lost 1 base, leaving 6 bases of the junction unmatched.

This clonotype has at least ten counts. This chain joins TRBV20-1 and TRBJ2-7, with D perhaps TRBD2 (6 bases). CDR3 size: 14 residues. Germline V gene lookup returns CDR1 DFQATT and CDR2 SNEGSKA (reference sequence). Trimming cost V 3 bases and J 3 bases, with 15 bases left between them. As DNA, the CDR3 is TGCAGTGCTAGGGCCTCTAGCGCCCGCTACGAGCAGTACTTC. It translates to CSARASSARYEQYF.

This clonotype was seen at least ten times. The J gene is TRBJ2-1, the V gene TRBV5-1, with TRBD2 matching over 11 bases. The CDR3 sequence is 14 residues long. The ends lost 4 bases at V and 8 bases at J; junction bases unmatched: 5. Germline values: CDR1 SGHRS, CDR2 YFSETQ. For the CDR3, the DNA is TGCGCCAGCAGCATACTAGCGGGAGCCGATGAGCAGTTCTTC. It specifies CASSILAGADEQFF.

In its sample, this clonotype was seen many times. The chain is built from TRBV3-1 and TRBJ1-3, with D perhaps matching TRBD1 (6 bases). The CDR3 has 15 residues. The V gene lost 3 bases and the J gene lost 4 bases, with 13 bases spanning the gap. Germline CDR1 reads LGHDT; CDR2 reads YNNKEL (reference sequence). The CDR3 protein is CASSHPGTTGNTIYF. The CDR3 DNA reads as TGTGCCAGCAGCCACCCCGGGACAACAGGAAACACCATATATTTT.

The chain couples TRBV27 to TRBJ2-5; 9 nucleotides agree with TRBD2. Trimming at V came to 4 bases and at J to 2 bases, leaving 11 bases not matched to a gene. CDR1 MNHEY and CDR2 SMNVEV come from the germline V gene (reference sequence). The CDR3 sequence is 17 residues long. The CDR3 region is CASSYLAGTQRQETQYF. CDR3 nucleotides: TGTGCCAGCAGTTACCTAGCGGGGACTCAACGTCAAGAGACCCAGTACTTC.

The chain is built from TRBV28 and TRBJ1-2; no definite D call. Germline CDR1 is MDHEN and CDR2 is SYDVKM. The CDR3 extends over 12 amino acids. Trimming removed 3 bases at V and 4 bases at J, with 6 bases between. Here the CDR3 reads CASSFSLYGYTF. The CDR3 DNA sequence: TGTGCCAGCAGTTTTTCCCTCTATGGCTACACCTTC.

Ten or more counts support this clonotype. This chain links TRBV28 with TRBJ2-3; D remains ambiguous. Germline V gene data show CDR1 as MDHEN and CDR2 as SYDVKM. The length of the CDR3 is 11 residues. The V end lost 4 bases, the J end lost 8 bases, and 7 bases lay between the germline ends. The CDR3 sequence is CASSSKATQYF. The CDR3 bases are TGTGCCAGCAGTTCGAAAGCTACGCAGTATTTT.

Concerning this clonotype itself: This clone may be a read error of a much larger clone one base away. The gene calls are TRBV2 and TRBJ1-1; D is uncertain. V was cut by 11 bases and J by 7 bases, with 17 bases left in between. The V gene's germline CDR1 is SNHLY and CDR2 FYNNEI. This CDR3 has 12 residues. In DNA, the CDR3 is TGTGCCGGCACTCCTCGCACAAATGAAGCTTTCTTT. Residues: CAGTPRTNEAFF.

This clonotype was counted a few times. CDR3 nucleotides: TGTGCCATCAGTGGGAGGGACAGCTCCTACGAGCAGTACTTC. Protein product: CAISGRDSSYEQYF. This rearrangement joins TRBV10-3 to TRBJ2-7; TRBD1 is a possible D gene (7 bases). The CDR3 is 14 residues long. Trimming cost V 4 bases and J 0 bases, with 10 bases left between them. Germline CDR1 ENHRY, CDR2 SYGVKD.

A few counts support this clonotype. The gene calls are TRBV20-1 and TRBJ2-4, with 9 nucleotides matching TRBD2. CDR1 is DFQATT and CDR2 is SNEGSKA in the germline V gene (reference sequence). The CDR3 length is 14 residues. Trimming took 5 bases from V and 8 from J; bases not matched to a gene: 10. In DNA form, the CDR3 reads TGCAGTGCTCGAGCACAGGGCGGGGGGGACATTCAGTACTTC. Translation gives CSARAQGGGDIQYF.

This chain joins TRBV5-1 and TRBJ1-5; 10 bases align to TRBD1. The CDR3 is made up of 15 amino acids. Germline lookup yields CDR1 SGHRS and CDR2 YFSETQ. Trimming took 3 bases from V and 8 from J; bases not matched to a gene: 8. The CDR3 spells CASSSGTGVGEPQHF. The CDR3 nucleotides read TGCGCCAGCAGCTCCGGGACAGGGGTTGGGGAGCCCCAGCATTTT.

This clonotype appeared many times. The V call is TRBV7-3, the J call TRBJ2-3; D may be TRBD2 (5 bases). V lost 9 bases and J lost 3, with 13 bases in between. CDR1 is SGHTA, CDR2 FQGTGA, per germline. The length of the CDR3 is 13 residues. The DNA for the CDR3 is TGTGCCAGAAAGAGGGTGGGGACAGATACGCAGTATTTT. Residues: CARKRVGTDTQYF.

This clonotype was observed a handful of times. The chain recombines TRBV6-1 with TRBJ2-1; D possibly uses TRBD1 or TRBD2 (5 bases each). The CDR3 has 21 residues. Germline CDR1 and CDR2: MNHNS and SASEGT. Trimming removed 3 bases at V and 8 bases at J, with 35 bases between. CDR3 protein: CASSEALKGRLFSVRGDEQFF. CDR3 nucleotide sequence: TGTGCCAGCAGTGAGGCCCTAAAAGGCAGACTATTTAGCGTGAGGGGCGATGAGCAGTTCTTC.

This clonotype was seen many times. This chain connects TRBV29-1 to TRBJ2-3, with 8 bases identical to TRBD2. CDR3 length: 14 residues. CDR1 is SQVTM and CDR2 is ANQGSEA in the germline V gene. The CDR3 bases are TGCAGATTAAAGAGCGGGAGTAATTCGGATACGCAGTATTTT. Translating gives CRLKSGSNSDTQYF.